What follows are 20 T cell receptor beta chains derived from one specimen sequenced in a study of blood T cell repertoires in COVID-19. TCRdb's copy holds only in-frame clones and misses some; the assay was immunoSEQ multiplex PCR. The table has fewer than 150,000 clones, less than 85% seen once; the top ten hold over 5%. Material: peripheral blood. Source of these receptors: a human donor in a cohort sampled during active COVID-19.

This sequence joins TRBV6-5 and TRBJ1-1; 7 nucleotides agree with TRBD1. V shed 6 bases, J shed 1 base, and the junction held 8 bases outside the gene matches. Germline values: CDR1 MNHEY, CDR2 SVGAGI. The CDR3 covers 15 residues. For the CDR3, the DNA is TGTGCCAGCAGCCCAAGGGGGCCCTGGAACACTGAAGCTTTCTTT. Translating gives CASSPRGPWNTEAFF.

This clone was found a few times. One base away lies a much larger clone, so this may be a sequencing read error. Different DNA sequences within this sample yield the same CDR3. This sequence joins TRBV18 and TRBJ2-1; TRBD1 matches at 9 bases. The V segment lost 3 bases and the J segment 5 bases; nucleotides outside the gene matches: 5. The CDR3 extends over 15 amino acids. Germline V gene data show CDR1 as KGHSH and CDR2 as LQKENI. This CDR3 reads CASSPDRGGDNEQFF. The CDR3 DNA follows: TGTGCCAGCTCACCCGACAGGGGGGGGGACAATGAGCAGTTCTTC.

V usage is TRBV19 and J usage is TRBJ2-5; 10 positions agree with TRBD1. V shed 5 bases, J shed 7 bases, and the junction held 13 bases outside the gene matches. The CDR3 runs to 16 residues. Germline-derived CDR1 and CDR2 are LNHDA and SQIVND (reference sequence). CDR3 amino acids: CASSFVPGQGSGTQYF. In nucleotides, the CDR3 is TGTGCCAGTAGTTTCGTCCCGGGACAGGGGTCCGGGACCCAGTACTTC.

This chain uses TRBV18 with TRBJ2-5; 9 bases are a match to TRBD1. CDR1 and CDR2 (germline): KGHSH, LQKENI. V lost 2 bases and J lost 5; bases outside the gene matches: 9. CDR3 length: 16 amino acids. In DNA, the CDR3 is TGTGCCAGCTCACCAAAAGGGACAGGGTCTCAGGAGACCCAGTACTTC. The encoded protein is CASSPKGTGSQETQYF. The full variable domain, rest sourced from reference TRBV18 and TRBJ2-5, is NAGVMQNPRHLVRRRGQEARLRCSPMKGHSHVYWYRQLPEEGLKFMVYLQKENIIDESGMPKERFSAEFPKEGPSILRIQQVVRGDSAAYFCASSPKGTGSQETQYFGPGTRLLVL.

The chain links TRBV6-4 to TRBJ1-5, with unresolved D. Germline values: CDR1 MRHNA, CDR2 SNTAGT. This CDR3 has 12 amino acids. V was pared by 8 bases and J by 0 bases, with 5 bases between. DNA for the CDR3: TGTGCCAGCGTGTATAGCAATCAGCCCCAGCATTTT. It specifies CASVYSNQPQHF.

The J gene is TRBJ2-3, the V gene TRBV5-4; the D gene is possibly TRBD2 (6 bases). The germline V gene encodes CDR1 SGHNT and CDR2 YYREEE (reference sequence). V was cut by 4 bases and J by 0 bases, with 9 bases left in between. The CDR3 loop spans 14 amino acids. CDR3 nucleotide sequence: TGTGCCAGCAGCCGGGACTTTAGCACAGATACGCAGTATTTT. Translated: CASSRDFSTDTQYF.

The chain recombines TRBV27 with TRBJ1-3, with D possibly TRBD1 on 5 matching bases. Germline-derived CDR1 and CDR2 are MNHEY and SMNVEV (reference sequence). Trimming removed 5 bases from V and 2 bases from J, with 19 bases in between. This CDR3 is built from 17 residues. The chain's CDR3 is CASSLSGLRAAGNTIYF. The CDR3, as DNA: TGTGCCAGCAGTCTCTCGGGACTCCGGGCGGCTGGAAACACCATATATTTT.

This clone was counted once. Written as DNA, the CDR3 is TGTGCCAGCAGCTTAGGAGCCGCCCGTAATGAAAAACTGTTTTTT. Protein: CASSLGAARNEKLFF. This chain uses TRBV7-9 with TRBJ1-4, with D uncertain. Germline V gene lookup returns CDR1 SEHNR and CDR2 FQNEAQ (reference sequence). Trimming removed 1 base from V and 4 bases from J, with 10 bases in between. The CDR3 is 15 residues long.

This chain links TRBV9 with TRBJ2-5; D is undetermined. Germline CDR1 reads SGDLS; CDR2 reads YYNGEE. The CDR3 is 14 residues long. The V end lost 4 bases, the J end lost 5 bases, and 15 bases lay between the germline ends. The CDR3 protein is CASSPAVDGETQYF. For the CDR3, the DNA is TGTGCCAGCAGCCCCGCGGTTGATGGGGAGACCCAGTACTTC.

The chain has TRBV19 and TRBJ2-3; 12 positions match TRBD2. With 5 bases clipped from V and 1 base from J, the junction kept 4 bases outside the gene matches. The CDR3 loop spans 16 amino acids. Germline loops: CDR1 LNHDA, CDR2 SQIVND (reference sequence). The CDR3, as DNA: TGTGCCAGTAGTGTCCGACTAGCGGGGGGCACAGATACGCAGTATTTT. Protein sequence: CASSVRLAGGTDTQYF.

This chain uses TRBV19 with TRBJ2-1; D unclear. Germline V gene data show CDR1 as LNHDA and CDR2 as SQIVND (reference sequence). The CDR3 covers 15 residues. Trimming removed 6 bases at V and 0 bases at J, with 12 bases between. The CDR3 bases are TGTGCCAGTAGAGAACTACTGAACTCCTACAATGAGCAGTTCTTC. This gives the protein CASRELLNSYNEQFF. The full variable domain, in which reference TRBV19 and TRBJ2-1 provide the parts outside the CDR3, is DGGITQSPKYLFRKEGQNVTLSCEQNLNHDAMYWYRQDPGQGLRLIYYSQIVNDFQKGDIAEGYSVSREKKESFPLTVTSAQKNPTAFYLCASRELLNSYNEQFFGPGTRLTVL.

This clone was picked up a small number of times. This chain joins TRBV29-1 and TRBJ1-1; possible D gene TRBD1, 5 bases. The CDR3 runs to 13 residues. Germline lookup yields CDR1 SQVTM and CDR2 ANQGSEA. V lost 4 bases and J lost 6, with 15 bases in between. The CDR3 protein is CSVVGGGYAEAFF. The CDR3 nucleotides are TGCAGCGTTGTAGGCGGGGGGTACGCTGAAGCTTTCTTT.

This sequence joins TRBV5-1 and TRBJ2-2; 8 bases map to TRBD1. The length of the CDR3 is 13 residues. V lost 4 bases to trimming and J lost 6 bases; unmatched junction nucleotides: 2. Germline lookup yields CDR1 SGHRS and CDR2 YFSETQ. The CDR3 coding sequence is TGCGCCAGCAGCCAACAGGGGGCCGGGGAGCTGTTTTTT. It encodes CASSQQGAGELFF.

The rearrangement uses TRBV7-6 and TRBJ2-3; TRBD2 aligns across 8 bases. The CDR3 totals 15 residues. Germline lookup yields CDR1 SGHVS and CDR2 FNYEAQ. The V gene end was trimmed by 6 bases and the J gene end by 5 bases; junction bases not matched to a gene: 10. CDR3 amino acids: CASSGGGTMGDTQYF. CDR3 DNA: TGTGCCAGCAGTGGCGGGGGGACTATGGGAGATACGCAGTATTTT.

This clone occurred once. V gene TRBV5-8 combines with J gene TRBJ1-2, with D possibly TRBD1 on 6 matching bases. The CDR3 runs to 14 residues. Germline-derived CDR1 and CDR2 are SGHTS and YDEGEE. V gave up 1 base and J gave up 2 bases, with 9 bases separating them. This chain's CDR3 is CASSLPGDNYGYTF. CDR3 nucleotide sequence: TGTGCCAGCAGCTTGCCAGGGGACAACTATGGCTACACCTTC.

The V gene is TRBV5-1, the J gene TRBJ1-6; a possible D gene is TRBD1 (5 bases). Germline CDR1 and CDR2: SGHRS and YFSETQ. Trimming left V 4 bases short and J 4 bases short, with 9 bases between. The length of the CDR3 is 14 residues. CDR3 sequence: CASSQGQYNSPLHF. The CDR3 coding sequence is TGCGCCAGCAGCCAGGGTCAGTATAATTCACCCCTCCACTTT.

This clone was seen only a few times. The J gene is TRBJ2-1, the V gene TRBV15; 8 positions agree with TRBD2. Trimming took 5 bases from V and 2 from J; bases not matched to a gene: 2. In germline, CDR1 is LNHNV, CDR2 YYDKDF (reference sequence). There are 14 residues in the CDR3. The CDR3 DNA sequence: TGTGCCACCAGCGTGCGGGGGGCCTACAATGAGCAGTTCTTC. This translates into CATSVRGAYNEQFF.

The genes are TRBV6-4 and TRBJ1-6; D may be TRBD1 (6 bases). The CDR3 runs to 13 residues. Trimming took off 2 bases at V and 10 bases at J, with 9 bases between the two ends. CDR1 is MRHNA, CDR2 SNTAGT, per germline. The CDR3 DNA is TGTGCCAGCAGTGACACAGGGTTATCACCCCTCCACTTT. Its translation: CASSDTGLSPLHF.

Here the CDR3 reads CASSRTAELDTQYF. The CDR3 DNA sequence: TGTGCCAGCTCTCGGACAGCCGAACTAGATACGCAGTATTTT. The chain employs TRBV18 and TRBJ2-3; D is perhaps TRBD1 (6 bases). Trimming took 6 bases from V and 5 from J, leaving 15 bases between them. Germline CDR1 is KGHSH and CDR2 is LQKENI. The CDR3 is 14 amino acids.

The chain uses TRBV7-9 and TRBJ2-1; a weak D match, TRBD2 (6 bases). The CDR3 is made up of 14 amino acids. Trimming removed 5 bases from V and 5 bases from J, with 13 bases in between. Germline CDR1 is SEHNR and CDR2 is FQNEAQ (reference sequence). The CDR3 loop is CASSNSGDHNEQFF. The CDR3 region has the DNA TGTGCCAGCAGCAATAGCGGTGACCACAATGAGCAGTTCTTC.